This T cell receptor beta chain was sequenced in a study of T cells in Graves' hyperthyroidism and ophthalmopathy. Points from the study as a whole: Model predictions of ophthalmopathy came a median about 6.3 months before onset. Blood also carried most thyroid clonotypes expanded above 0.001.

This clonotype appeared a few times. Antigen: not known. The germline V gene encodes CDR1 SGDLS and CDR2 YYNGEE. V gave up 0 bases and J gave up 4 bases, with 13 bases separating them. The CDR3 covers 16 residues. TCR beta CDR3 region amplification was performed from RNA transcripts. The HTBI primer set was used in a first-round RT-PCR of the TCR CDR3. MiXCR, applied by TCRdb to the multiplex PCR reads, yields one record per CDR3 protein. The profile shows about 350,000 distinct CDR3 sequences, approximately 14% of them singletons. The sequenced sample was blood. The origin of this receptor is a woman aged 25 to 39 with Graves' hyperthyroidism. J is TRBJ2-2 and V is TRBV9, with D possibly called TRBD1 or TRBD2 (7 bases each). CDR3 nucleotides: TGTGCCAGCAGCGTAGGACCAGGGGGGGCCACCGGGGAGCTGTTTTTT. Translated: CASSVGPGGATGELFF. Looking up the rest from reference TRBV9 and TRBJ2-2 gives the full variable domain: DSGVTQTPKHLITATGQRVTLRCSPRSGDLSVYWYQQSLDQGLQFLIQYYNGEERAKGNILERFSAQQFPDLHSELNLSSLELGDSALYFCASSVGPGGATGELFFGEGSRLTVL.